This is a list of T cell receptor beta chains from one sample in a study of post-analysis software for immune sequencing data. Each CDR3 protein is one row after TCRdb ran MiXCR on the PCR reads. The table lists some 690,000 distinct CDR3 sequences, about 27% of them singletons, with 0.5% to 0.6% in the top ten. The sequencing sample was made of blood. All receptors come from a girl aged 5-17 years with multiple sclerosis. CDR3s include the opening cysteine and the closing phenylalanine or tryptophan. The order of the fields is V gene, CDR3 length, D gene, J gene, clone size, CDR3 protein, CDR3 DNA. A D gene is named only where the DNA matches it firmly. For some rows the clone size is stated as once, few or many, or as a class when expanded; others skip it.

>TRBV20-1|14|.|TRBJ2-7|.
CSARPSLGLYEQYF
TGCAGTGCTAGGCCCTCCTTGGGGCTCTACGAGCAGTACTTC
>TRBV15|14|.|TRBJ2-5|.
CATSLTGTSPRQYF
TGTGCCACCAGCCTTACCGGGACATCCCCGCGGCAGTACTTC
>TRBV29-1|14|TRBD1|TRBJ2-5|few
CSVAVQGAGETQYF
TGCAGCGTCGCCGTACAGGGGGCTGGGGAGACCCAGTACTTC
>TRBV5-6|14|.|TRBJ1-2|few
CASSPDGGLNGYTF
TGTGCCAGCAGCCCGGACGGCGGGTTGAATGGCTACACCTTC
>TRBV7-2|16|TRBD2|TRBJ2-7|.
CASSLAPSGSIYEQYF
TGTGCCAGCAGCTTAGCCCCTAGCGGGAGTATCTACGAGCAGTACTTC
>TRBV2|14|.|TRBJ2-5|.
CASREDSGRETQYF
TGTGCCAGCAGGGAGGACAGTGGGAGAGAGACCCAGTACTTC
>TRBV3-1|14|.|TRBJ2-5|.
CASSQGDFQETQYF
TGTGCCAGCAGCCAAGGGGACTTCCAAGAGACCCAGTACTTC
>TRBV5-1|16|TRBD1|TRBJ2-3|few
CASSAGQGTSTDTQYF
TGCGCCAGCAGCGCCGGACAGGGCACCAGCACAGATACGCAGTATTTT
>TRBV5-1|15|.|TRBJ1-2|few
CASSLQPTGRHGYTF
TGCGCCAGCAGCTTGCAACCGACAGGCCGACATGGCTACACCTTC
>TRBV20-1|15|.|TRBJ2-3|few
CSASLAAGWIDTQYF
TGCAGTGCTTCTTTGGCGGCAGGATGGATAGATACGCAGTATTTT
>TRBV6-1|16|TRBD2|TRBJ2-3|few
CASSATSGGVGDTQYF
TGTGCCAGCAGTGCGACTAGCGGGGGAGTTGGAGATACGCAGTATTTT
>TRBV20-1|15|.|TRBJ2-7|.
CSARDHTGNFYEQYF
TGCAGTGCTAGAGACCATACAGGGAATTTCTACGAGCAGTACTTC
>TRBV20-1|13|.|TRBJ1-6|few
CSARETADSPLHF
TGCAGTGCTAGAGAGACGGCTGATTCACCCCTCCACTTT
>TRBV28|17|TRBD1|TRBJ2-7|.
CASSPHAGGTGLYEQYF
TGTGCCAGCAGTCCCCACGCAGGGGGGACAGGTCTCTACGAGCAGTACTTC
>TRBV5-1|13|.|TRBJ2-7|few
CASSNSKGGEQYF
TGCGCCAGCAGCAACTCCAAAGGGGGCGAGCAGTACTTC
>TRBV7-2|16|TRBD2|TRBJ2-7|many
CASSLDPAGGFNEQYF
TGTGCCAGCAGCTTAGATCCAGCGGGAGGATTTAACGAGCAGTACTTC
>TRBV7-2|15|TRBD2|TRBJ2-7|few
CASSLQGSGTYEQYF
TGTGCCAGCAGCCTCCAGGGTAGCGGGACCTACGAGCAGTACTTC
>TRBV20-1|12|.|TRBJ2-7|few
CSGSRTSYEQYF
TGCAGTGGAAGCAGAACTTCCTACGAGCAGTACTTC
>TRBV20-1|14|TRBD1|TRBJ1-5|.
CSAWTGPREQPQHF
TGCAGTGCTTGGACAGGGCCTCGTGAGCAGCCCCAGCATTTT
>TRBV10-3|15|TRBD1|TRBJ1-2|.
CAIRARTGDMDGYTF
TGTGCCATCAGGGCCCGGACAGGGGATATGGATGGCTACACCTTC
>TRBV29-1|11|.|TRBJ1-2|.
CSVIGNYGYTF
TGCAGCGTTATTGGGAACTATGGCTACACCTTC
>TRBV6-5|16|TRBD2|TRBJ2-3|few
CASSLLTSGSTDTQYF
TGTGCCAGCAGTCTCCTGACTAGCGGGAGCACAGATACGCAGTATTTT
>TRBV9|14|.|TRBJ2-1|.
CASSVDAEDNEQFF
TGTGCCAGCAGCGTAGACGCGGAAGACAATGAGCAGTTCTTC
>TRBV10-3|14|.|TRBJ2-5|few
CAISPGGGPETQYF
TGTGCCATCAGCCCGGGAGGGGGCCCAGAGACCCAGTACTTC
>TRBV15|13|.|TRBJ1-2|.
CATSRGTGSGYTF
TGTGCCACCAGCAGAGGCACAGGGAGTGGCTACACCTTC
>TRBV28|12|.|TRBJ1-2|.
CAIRALAEVYTF
TGTGCCATCCGGGCCCTAGCTGAGGTCTACACCTTC
>TRBV6-5|14|.|TRBJ1-1|few
CASSYSDKTSEAFF
TGTGCCAGCAGTTACTCGGACAAGACCTCTGAAGCTTTCTTT